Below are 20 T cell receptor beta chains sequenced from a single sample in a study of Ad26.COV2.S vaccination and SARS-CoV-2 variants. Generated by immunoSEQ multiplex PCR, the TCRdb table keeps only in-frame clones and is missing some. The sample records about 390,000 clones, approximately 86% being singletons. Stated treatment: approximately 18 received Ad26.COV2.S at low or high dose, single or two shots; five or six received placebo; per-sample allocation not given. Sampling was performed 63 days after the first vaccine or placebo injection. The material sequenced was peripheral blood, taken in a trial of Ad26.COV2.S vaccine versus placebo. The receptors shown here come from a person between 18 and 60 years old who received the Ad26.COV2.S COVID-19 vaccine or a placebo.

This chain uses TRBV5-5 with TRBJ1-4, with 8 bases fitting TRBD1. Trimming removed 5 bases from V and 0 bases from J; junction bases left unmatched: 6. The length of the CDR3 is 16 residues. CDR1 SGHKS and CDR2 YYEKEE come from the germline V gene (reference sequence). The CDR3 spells CASSWGQASTNEKLFF. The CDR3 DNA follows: TGTGCCAGCAGTTGGGGACAGGCTTCAACTAATGAAAAACTGTTTTTT.

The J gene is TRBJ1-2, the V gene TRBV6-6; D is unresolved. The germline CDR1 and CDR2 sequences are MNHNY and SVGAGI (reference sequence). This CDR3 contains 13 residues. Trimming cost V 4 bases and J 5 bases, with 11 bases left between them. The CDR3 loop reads CASSSPQQYGYTF. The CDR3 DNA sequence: TGTGCCAGCAGTTCACCCCAGCAGTATGGCTACACCTTC.

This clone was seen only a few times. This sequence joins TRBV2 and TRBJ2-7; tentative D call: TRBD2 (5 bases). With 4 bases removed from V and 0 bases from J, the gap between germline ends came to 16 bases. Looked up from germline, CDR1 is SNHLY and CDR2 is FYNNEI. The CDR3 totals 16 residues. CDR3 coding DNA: TGTGCCAGCAGTGGCTTCGGCGGACTCAGCTCCTACGAGCAGTACTTC. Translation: CASSGFGGLSSYEQYF.

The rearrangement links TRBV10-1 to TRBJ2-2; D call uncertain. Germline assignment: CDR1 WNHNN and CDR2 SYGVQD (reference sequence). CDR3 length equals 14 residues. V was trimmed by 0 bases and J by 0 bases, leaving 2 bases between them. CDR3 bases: TGCGCCAGCAGTGAGTCTCCGAACACCGGGGAGCTGTTTTTT. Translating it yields CASSESPNTGELFF.

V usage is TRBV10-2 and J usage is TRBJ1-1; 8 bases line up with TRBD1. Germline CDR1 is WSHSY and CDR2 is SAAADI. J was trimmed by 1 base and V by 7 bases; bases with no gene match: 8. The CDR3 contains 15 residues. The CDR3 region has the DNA TGCGCCAGCACCGCCGTCAGGGGGCGGAACACTGAAGCTTTCTTT. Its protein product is CASTAVRGRNTEAFF.

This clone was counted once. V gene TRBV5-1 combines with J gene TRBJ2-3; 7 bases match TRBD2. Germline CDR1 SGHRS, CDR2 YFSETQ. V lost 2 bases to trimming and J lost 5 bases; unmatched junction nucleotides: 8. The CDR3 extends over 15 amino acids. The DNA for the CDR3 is TGCGCCAGCAGCTTCTTGGCGGGGGTTATAGATACGCAGTATTTT. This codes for CASSFLAGVIDTQYF.

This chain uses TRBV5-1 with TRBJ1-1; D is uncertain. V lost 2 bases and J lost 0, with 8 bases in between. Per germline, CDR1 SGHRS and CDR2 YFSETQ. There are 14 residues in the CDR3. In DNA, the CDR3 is TGCGCCAGCAGCTTACTAAGGATGAACACTGAAGCTTTCTTT. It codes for CASSLLRMNTEAFF.

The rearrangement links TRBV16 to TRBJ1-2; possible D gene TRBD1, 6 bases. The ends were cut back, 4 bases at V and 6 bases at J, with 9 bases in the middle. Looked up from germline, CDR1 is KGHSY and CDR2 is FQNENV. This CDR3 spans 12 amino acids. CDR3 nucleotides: TGTGCCAGCAGCCCCTGGACAGATGGCTACACCTTC. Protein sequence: CASSPWTDGYTF. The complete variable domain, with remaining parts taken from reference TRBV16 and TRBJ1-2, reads GEEVAQTPKHLVRGEGQKAKLYCAPIKGHSYVFWYQQVLKNEFKFLISFQNENVFDETGMPKERFSAKCLPNSPCSLEIQATKLEDSAVYFCASSPWTDGYTFGSGTRLTVV.

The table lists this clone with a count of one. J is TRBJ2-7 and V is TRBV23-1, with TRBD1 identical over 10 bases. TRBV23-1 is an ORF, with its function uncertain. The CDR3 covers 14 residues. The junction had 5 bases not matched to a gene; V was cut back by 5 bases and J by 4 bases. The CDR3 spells CASSCRDRGYEQYF. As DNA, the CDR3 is TGCGCCAGCAGTTGTCGGGACAGGGGATACGAGCAGTACTTC.

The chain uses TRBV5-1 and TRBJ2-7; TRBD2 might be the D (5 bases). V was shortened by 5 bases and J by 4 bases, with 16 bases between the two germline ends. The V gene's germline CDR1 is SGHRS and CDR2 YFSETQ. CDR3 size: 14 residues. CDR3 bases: TGCGCCAGCAGATCCGGGAATCACCTTTACGAGCAGTACTTC. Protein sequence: CASRSGNHLYEQYF.

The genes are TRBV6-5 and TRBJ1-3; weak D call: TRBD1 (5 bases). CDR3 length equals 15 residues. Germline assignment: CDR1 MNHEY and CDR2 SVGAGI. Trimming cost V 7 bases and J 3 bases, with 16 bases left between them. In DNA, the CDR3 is TGTGCCAGCACCAAAGGGACCGCTAGTGGAAACACCATATATTTT. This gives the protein CASTKGTASGNTIYF.

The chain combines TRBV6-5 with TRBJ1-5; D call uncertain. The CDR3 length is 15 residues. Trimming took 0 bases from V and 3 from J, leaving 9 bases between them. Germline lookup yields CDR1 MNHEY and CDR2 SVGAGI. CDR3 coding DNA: TGTGCCAGCAGTTACTCCCGGGGATTCAATCAGCCCCAGCATTTT. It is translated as CASSYSRGFNQPQHF.

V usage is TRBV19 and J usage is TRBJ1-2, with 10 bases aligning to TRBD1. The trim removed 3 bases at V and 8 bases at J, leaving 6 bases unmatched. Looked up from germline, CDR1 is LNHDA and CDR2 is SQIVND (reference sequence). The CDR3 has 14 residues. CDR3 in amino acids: CASSIRWTGGGYTF. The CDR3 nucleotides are TGTGCCAGTAGTATCAGATGGACAGGGGGAGGCTACACCTTC. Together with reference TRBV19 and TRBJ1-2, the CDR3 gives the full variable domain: DGGITQSPKYLFRKEGQNVTLSCEQNLNHDAMYWYRQDPGQGLRLIYYSQIVNDFQKGDIAEGYSVSREKKESFPLTVTSAQKNPTAFYLCASSIRWTGGGYTFGSGTRLTVV.

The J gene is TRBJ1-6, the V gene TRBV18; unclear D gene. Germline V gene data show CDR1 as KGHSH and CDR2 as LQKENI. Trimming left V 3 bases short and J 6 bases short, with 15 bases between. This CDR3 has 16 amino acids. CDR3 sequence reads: CASSPRGRTGNSPLHF. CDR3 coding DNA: TGTGCCAGCTCACCCAGAGGGCGAACTGGTAATTCACCCCTCCACTTT.

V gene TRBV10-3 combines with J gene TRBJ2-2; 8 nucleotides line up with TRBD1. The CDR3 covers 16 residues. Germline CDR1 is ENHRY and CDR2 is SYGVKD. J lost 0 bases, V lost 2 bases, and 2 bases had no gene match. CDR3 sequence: CAISERTGPNTGELFF. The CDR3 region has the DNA TGTGCCATCAGTGAGAGGACAGGGCCGAACACCGGGGAGCTGTTTTTT.

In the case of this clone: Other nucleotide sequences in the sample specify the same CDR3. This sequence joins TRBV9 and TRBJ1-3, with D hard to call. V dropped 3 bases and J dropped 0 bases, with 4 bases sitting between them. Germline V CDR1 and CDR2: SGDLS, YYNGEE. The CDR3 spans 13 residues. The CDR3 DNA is TGTGCCAGCAGCGCTCTCTCTGGAAACACCATATATTTT. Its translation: CASSALSGNTIYF.

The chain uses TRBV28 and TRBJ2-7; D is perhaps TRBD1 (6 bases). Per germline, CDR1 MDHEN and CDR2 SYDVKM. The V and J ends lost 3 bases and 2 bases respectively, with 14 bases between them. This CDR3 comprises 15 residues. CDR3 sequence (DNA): TGTGCCAGCAGTTTCGACAGGACAGCCACCTACGAGCAGTACTTC. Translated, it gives CASSFDRTATYEQYF.

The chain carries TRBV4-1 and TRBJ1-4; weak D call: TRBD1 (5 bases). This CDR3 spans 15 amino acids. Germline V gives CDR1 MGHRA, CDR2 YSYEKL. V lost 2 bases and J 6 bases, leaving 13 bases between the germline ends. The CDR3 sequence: CASSQWWGGDEKLFF. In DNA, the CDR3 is TGCGCCAGCAGCCAATGGTGGGGGGGTGATGAAAAACTGTTTTTT.

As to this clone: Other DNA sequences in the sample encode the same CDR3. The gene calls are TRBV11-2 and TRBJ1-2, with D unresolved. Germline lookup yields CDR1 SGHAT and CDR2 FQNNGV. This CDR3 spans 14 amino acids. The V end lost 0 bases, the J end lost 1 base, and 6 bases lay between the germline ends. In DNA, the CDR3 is TGTGCCAGCAGCTTAGAGCGGATTAACTATGGCTACACCTTC. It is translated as CASSLERINYGYTF.

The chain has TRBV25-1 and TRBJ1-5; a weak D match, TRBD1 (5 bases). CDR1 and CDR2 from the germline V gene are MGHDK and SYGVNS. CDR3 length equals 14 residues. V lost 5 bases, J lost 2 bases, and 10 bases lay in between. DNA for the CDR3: TGTGCCAGCAGTTACGGGGGGGGCAATCAGCCCCAGCATTTT. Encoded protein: CASSYGGGNQPQHF. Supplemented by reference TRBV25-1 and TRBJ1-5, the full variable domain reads EADIYQTPRYLVIGTGKKITLECSQTMGHDKMYWYQQDPGMELHLIHYSYGVNSTEKGDLSSESTVSRIRTEHFPLTLESARPSHTSQYLCASSYGGGNQPQHFGDGTRLSIL.